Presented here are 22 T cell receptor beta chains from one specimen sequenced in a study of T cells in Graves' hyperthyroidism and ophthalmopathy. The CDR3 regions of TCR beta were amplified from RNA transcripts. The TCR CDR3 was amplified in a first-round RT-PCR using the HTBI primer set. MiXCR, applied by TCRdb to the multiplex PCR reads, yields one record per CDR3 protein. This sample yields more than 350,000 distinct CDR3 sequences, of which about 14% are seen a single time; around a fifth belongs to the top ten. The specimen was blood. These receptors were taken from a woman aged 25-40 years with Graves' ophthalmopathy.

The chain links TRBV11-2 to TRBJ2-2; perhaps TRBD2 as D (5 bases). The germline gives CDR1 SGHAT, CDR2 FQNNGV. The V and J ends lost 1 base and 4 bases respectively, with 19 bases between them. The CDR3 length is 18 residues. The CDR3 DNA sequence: TGTGCCAGCAGCTTAGTTGTCGTATACTCGGCGGGCACCGGGGAGCTGTTTTTT. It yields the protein CASSLVVVYSAGTGELFF. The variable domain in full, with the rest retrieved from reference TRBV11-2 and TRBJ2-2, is EAGVAQSPRYKIIEKRQSVAFWCNPISGHATLYWYQQILGQGPKLLIQFQNNGVVDDSQLPKDRFSAERLKGVDSTLKIQPAKLEDSAVYLCASSLVVVYSAGTGELFFGEGSRLTVL.

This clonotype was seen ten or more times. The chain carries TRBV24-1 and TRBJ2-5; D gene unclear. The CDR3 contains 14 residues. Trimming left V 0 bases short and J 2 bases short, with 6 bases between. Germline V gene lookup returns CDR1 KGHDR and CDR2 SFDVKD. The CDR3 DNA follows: TGTGCCACCAGTGATTTGCAGCAGCAAGAGACCCAGTACTTC. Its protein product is CATSDLQQQETQYF.

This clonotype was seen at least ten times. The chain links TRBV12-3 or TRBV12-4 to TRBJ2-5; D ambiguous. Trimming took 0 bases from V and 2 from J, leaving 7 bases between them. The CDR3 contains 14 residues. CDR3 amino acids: CASSLAPEQETQYF. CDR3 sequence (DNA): TGTGCCAGCAGTTTAGCCCCCGAACAAGAGACCCAGTACTTC.

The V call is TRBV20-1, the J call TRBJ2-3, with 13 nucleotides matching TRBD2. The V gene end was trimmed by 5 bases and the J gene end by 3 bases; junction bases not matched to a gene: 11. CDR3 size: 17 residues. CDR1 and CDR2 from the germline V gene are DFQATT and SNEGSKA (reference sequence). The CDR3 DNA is TGCAGTGCTCTCACTAGCGGGGGGGCCGCGGGAACAGATACGCAGTATTTT. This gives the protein CSALTSGGAAGTDTQYF.

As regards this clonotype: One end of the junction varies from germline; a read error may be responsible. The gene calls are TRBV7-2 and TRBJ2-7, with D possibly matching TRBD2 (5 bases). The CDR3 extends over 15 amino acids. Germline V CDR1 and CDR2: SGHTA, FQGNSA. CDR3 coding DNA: TGTGTCAGCAGCTTAGCGCCCGGGCTTGTCTACGAGCAGTACTTC. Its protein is CVSSLAPGLVYEQYF. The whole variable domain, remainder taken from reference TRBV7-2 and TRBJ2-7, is GAGVSQSPSNKVTEKGKDVELRCDPISGHTALYWYRQSLGQGLEFLIYFQGNSAPDKSGLPSDRFSAERTGGSVSTLTIQRTQQEDSAVYLCVSSLAPGLVYEQYFGPGTRLTVT.

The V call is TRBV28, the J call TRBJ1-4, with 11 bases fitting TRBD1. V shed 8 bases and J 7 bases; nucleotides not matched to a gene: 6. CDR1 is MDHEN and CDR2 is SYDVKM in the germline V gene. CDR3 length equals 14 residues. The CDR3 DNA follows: TGTGCCAGCCACCGGGACAGGGGGAGTGAAAAACTGTTTTTT. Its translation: CASHRDRGSEKLFF.

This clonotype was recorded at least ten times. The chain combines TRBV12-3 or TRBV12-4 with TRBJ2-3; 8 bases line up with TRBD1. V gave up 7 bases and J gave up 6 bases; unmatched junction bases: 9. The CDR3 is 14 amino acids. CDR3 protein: CASKSMGQVDTQYF. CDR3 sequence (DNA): TGTGCCAGCAAGTCTATGGGACAGGTCGATACGCAGTATTTT.

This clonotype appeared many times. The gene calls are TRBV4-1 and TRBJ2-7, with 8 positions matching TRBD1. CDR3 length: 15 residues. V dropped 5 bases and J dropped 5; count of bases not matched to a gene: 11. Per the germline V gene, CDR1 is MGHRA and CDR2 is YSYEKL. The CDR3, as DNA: TGCGCCAGCAGCGAAACCCCCGGGACAGGCCACGAGCAGTACTTC. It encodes CASSETPGTGHEQYF.

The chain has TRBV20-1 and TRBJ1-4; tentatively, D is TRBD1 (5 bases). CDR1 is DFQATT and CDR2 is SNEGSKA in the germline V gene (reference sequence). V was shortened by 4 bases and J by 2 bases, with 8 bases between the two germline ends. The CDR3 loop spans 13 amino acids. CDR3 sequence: CSATGSTNEKLFF. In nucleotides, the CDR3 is TGCAGTGCTACAGGGTCTACTAATGAAAAACTGTTTTTT.

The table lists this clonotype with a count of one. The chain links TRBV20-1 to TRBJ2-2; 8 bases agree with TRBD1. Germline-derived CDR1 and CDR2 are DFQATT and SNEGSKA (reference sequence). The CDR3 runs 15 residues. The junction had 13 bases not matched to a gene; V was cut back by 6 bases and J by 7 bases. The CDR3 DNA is TGCAGTGCCCGGGACAGGAGGGTGCAAATCGGGGAGCTGTTTTTT. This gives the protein CSARDRRVQIGELFF.

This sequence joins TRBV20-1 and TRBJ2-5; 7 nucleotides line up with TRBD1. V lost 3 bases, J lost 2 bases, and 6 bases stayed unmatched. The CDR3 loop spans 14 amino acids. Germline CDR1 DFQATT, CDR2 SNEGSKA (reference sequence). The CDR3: CSASRMTGQETQYF. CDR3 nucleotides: TGCAGTGCTAGTCGTATGACAGGGCAAGAGACCCAGTACTTC.

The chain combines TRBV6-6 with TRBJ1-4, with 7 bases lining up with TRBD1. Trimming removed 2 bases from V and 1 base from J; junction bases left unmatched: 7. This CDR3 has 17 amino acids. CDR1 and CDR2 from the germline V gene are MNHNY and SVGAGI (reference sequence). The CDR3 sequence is CASSYTINRGTNEKLFF. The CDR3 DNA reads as TGTGCCAGCAGTTACACGATTAACAGGGGAACTAATGAAAAACTGTTTTTT.

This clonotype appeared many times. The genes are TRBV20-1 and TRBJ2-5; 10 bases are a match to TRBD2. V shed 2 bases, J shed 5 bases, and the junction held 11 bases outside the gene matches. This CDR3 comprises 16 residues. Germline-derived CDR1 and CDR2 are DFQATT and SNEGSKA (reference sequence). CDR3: CSARLAGAAPWETQYF. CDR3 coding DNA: TGCAGTGCTAGACTAGCGGGAGCTGCCCCGTGGGAGACCCAGTACTTC.

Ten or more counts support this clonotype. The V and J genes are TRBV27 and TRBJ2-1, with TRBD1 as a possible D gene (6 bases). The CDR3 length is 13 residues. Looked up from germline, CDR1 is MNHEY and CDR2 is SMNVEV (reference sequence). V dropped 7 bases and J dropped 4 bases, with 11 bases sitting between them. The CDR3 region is CASKGTTYNEQFF. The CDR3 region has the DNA TGTGCCAGCAAAGGGACAACTTACAATGAGCAGTTCTTC.

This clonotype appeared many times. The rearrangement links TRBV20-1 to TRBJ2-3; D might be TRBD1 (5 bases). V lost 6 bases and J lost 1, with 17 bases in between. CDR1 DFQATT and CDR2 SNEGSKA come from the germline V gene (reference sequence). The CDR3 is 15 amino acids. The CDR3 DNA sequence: TGCAGTGCCAATTTTCAGGGATCGGGCACAGATACGCAGTATTTT. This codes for CSANFQGSGTDTQYF.

CDR3 bases: TGTGCCAGCAGAAAGGGCCCGAATCAGCCCCAGCATTTT. Translated: CASRKGPNQPQHF. V usage is TRBV7-2 and J usage is TRBJ1-5; D is unclear. Germline lookup yields CDR1 SGHTA and CDR2 FQGNSA. V lost 6 bases and J lost 4, with 10 bases in between. CDR3 length: 13 amino acids. The full variable domain, completed using reference TRBV7-2 and TRBJ1-5, is GAGVSQSPSNKVTEKGKDVELRCDPISGHTALYWYRQSLGQGLEFLIYFQGNSAPDKSGLPSDRFSAERTGGSVSTLTIQRTQQEDSAVYLCASRKGPNQPQHFGDGTRLSIL.

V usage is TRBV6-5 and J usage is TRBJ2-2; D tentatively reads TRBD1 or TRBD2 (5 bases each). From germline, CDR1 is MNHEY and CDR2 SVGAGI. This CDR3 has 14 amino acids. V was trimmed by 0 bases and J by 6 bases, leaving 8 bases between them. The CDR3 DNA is TGTGCCAGCAGTTACTCGGGGGTGCCCGGGGAGCTGTTTTTT. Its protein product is CASSYSGVPGELFF.

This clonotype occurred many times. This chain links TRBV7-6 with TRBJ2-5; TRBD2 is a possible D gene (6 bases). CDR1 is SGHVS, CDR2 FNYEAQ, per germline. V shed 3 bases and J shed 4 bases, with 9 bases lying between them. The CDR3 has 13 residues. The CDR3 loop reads CASSFGGSETQYF. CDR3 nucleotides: TGTGCCAGCAGCTTTGGGGGGTCAGAGACCCAGTACTTC.

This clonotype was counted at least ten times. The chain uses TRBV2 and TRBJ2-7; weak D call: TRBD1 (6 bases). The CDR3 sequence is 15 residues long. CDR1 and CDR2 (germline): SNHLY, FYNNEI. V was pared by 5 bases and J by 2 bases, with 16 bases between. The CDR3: CASSSGTLVTYEQYF. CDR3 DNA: TGTGCCAGCAGTTCCGGGACATTAGTTACCTACGAGCAGTACTTC.

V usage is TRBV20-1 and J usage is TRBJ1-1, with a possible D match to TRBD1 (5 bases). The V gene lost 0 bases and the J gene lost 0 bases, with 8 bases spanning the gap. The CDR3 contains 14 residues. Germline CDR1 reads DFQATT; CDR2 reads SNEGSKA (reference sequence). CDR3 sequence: CSAREGGVNTEAFF. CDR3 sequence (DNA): TGCAGTGCTAGAGAGGGGGGGGTGAACACTGAAGCTTTCTTT.

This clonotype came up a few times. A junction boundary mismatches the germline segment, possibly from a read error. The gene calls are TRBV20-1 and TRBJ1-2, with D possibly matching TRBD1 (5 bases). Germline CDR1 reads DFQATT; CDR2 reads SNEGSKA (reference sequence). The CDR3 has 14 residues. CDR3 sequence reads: CSAVKPGNYVIPPF. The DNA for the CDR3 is TGCAGTGCCGTGAAACCAGGGAATTATGTAATCCCTCCCTTC.

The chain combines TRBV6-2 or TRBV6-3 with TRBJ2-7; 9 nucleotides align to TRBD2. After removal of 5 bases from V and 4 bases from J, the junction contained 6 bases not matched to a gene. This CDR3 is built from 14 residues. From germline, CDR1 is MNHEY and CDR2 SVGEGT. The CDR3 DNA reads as TGTGCCAGCAGTCCTAGCGGGATACAATACGAGCAGTACTTC. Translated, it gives CASSPSGIQYEQYF.